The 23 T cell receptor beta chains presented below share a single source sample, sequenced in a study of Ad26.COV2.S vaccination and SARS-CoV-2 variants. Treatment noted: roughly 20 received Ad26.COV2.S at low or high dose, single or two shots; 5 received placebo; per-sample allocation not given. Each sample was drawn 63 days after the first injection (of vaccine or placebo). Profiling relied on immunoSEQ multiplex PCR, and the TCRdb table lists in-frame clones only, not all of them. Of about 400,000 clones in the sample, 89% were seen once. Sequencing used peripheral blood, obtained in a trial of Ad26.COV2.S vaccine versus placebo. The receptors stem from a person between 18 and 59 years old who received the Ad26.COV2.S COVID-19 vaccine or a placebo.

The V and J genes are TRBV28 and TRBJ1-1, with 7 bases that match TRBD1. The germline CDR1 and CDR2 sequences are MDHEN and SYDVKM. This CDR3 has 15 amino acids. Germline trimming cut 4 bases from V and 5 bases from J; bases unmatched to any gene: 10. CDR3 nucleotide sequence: TGTGCCAGCAGTTCGATCAGGACAGGAGGTACTGAAGCTTTCTTT. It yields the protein CASSSIRTGGTEAFF.

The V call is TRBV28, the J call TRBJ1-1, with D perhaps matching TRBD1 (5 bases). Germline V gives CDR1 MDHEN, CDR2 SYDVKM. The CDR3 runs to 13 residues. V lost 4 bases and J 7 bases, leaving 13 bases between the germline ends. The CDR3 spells CASSSAGAFEAFF. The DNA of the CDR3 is TGTGCCAGCAGTTCCGCCGGGGCGTTTGAAGCTTTCTTT.

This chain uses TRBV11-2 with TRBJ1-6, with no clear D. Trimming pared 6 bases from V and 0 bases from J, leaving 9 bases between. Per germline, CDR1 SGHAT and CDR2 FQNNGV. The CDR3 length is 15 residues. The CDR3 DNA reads TGTGCCAGCAGGGAATTGAGCTCCTATAATTCACCCCTCCACTTT. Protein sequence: CASRELSSYNSPLHF.

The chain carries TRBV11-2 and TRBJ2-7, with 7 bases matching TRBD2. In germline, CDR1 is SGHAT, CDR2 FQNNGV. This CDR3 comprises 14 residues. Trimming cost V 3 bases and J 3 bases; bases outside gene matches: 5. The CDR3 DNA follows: TGTGCCAGCAGCTTGGGGGGGACGGTCTACGAGCAGTACTTC. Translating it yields CASSLGGTVYEQYF.

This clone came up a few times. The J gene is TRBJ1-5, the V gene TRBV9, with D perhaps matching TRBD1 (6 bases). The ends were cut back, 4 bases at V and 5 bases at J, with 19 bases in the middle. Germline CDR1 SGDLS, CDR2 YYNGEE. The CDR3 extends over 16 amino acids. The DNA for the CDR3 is TGTGCCAGCAGCCCCCTCCCAACAGGGATTTATCAGCCCCAGCATTTT. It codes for CASSPLPTGIYQPQHF.

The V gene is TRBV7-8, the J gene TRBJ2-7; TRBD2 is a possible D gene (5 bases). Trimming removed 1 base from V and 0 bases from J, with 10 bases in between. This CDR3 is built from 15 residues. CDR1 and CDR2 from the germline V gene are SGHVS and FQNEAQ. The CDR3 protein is CASSLGTGFSYEQYF. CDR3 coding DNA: TGTGCCAGCAGCTTAGGGACGGGGTTCTCCTACGAGCAGTACTTC.

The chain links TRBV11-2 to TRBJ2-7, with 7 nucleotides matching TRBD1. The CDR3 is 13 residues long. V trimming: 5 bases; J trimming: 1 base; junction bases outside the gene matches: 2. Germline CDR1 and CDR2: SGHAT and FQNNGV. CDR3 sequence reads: CASSPGQSYEQYF. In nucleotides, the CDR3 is TGTGCCAGCAGCCCGGGACAGTCCTACGAGCAGTACTTC.

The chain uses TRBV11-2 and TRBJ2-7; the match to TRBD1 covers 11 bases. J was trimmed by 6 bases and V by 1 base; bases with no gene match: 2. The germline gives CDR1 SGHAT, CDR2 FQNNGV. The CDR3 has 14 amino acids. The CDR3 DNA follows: TGTGCCAGCAGCTTAGGGACAGGGGGCGGCGAGCAGTACTTC. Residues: CASSLGTGGGEQYF.

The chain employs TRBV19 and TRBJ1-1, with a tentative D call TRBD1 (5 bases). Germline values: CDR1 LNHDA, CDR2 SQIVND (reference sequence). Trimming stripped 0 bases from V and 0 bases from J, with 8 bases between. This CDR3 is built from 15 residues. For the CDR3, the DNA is TGTGCCAGTAGTATAGATTGGGGCATGAACACTGAAGCTTTCTTT. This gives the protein CASSIDWGMNTEAFF.

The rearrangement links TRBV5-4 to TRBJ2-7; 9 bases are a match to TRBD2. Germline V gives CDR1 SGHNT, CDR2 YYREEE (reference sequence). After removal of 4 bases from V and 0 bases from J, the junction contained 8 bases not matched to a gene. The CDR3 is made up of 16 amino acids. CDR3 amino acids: CASSRGMTSGSYEQYF. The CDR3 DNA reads TGTGCCAGCAGCAGGGGTATGACTAGCGGCTCCTACGAGCAGTACTTC.

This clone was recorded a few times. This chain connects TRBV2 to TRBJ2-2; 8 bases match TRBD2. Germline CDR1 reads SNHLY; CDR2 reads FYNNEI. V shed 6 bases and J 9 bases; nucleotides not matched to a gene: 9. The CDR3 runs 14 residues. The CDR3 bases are TGTGCCAGCAGAGTAGCGGGAACATCCCGGGAGCTGTTTTTT. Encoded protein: CASRVAGTSRELFF.

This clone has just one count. The CDR3: CASSLPQGTLAKNIQYF. DNA for the CDR3: TGTGCCAGCAGCTTACCACAGGGCACTTTAGCCAAAAACATTCAGTACTTC. V and J are TRBV5-8 and TRBJ2-4, with D perhaps matching TRBD1 (6 bases). CDR3 length equals 17 residues. V lost 2 bases, J lost 0 bases, and 15 bases lay in between. Germline-derived CDR1 and CDR2 are SGHTS and YDEGEE.

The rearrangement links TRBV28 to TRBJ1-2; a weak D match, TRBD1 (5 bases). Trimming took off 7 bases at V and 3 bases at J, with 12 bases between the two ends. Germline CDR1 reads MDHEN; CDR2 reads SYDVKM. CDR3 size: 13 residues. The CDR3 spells CASTRQTDYGYTF. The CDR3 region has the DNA TGTGCCAGCACCCGACAGACAGACTATGGCTACACCTTC.

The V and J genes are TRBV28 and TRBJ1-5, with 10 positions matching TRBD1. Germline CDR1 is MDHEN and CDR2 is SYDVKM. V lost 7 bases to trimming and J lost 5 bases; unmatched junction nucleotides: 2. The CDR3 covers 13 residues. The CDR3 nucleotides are TGTGCCAGCAAGACAGGGGGCGATCAGCCCCAGCATTTT. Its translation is CASKTGGDQPQHF.

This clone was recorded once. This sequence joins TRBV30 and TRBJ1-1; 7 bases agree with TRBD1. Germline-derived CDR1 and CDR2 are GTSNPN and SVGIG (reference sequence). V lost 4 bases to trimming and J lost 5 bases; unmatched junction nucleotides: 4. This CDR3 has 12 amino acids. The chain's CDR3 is CAWTTGETEAFF. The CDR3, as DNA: TGTGCCTGGACTACAGGGGAGACTGAAGCTTTCTTT.

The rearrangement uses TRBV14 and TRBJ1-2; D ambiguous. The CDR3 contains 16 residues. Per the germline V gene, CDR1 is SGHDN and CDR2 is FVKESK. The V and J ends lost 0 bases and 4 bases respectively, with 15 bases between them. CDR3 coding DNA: TGTGCCAGCAGCCAAGATACGCAGATTTTTTTCTATGGCTACACCTTC. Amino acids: CASSQDTQIFFYGYTF.

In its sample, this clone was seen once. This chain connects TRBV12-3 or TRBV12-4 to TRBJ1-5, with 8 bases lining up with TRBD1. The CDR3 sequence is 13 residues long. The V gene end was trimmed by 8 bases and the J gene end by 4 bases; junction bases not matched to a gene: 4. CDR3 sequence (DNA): TGTGCCAGCGGAACAGGGGGGAATCAGCCCCAGCATTTT. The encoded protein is CASGTGGNQPQHF.

CDR3 in DNA: TGTGCCAGCAGTCCATCGGGACTCACGAGCTCCTACGAGCAGTACTTC. Protein product: CASSPSGLTSSYEQYF. The rearrangement joins TRBV27 to TRBJ2-7; TRBD2 is a possible D gene (6 bases). The CDR3 extends over 16 amino acids. Trimming pared 5 bases from V and 0 bases from J, leaving 17 bases between. The V gene's germline CDR1 is MNHEY and CDR2 SMNVEV (reference sequence).

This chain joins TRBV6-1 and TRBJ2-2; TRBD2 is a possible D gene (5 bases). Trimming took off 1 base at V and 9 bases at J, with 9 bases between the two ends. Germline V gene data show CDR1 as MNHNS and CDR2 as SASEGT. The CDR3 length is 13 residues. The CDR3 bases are TGTGCCAGCAGTGAAGAGTCTAGCCGGGAGCTGTTTTTT. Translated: CASSEESSRELFF.

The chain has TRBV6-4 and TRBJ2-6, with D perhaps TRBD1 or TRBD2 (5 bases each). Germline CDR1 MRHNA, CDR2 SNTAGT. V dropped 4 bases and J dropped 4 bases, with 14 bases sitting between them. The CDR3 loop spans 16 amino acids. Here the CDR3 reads CASSGDPTAGANVLTF. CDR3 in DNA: TGTGCCAGCAGTGGGGACCCTACCGCCGGGGCCAACGTCCTGACTTTC.

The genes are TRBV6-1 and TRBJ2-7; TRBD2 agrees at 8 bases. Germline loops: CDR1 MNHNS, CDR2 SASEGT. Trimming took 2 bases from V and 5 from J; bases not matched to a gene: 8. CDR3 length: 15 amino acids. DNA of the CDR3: TGTGCCAGCAGTGAAAGGGGGGGACTAGTGAACGAGCAGTACTTC. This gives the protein CASSERGGLVNEQYF.

The DNA of the CDR3 is TGTGCCAGCAGTTTAGCGGGTCAGCCCCAGCATTTT. This sequence encodes CASSLAGQPQHF. The gene calls are TRBV28 and TRBJ1-5; D is unresolved. Trimming left V 2 bases short and J 6 bases short, with 5 bases between. The CDR3 is made up of 12 amino acids. The germline V gene encodes CDR1 MDHEN and CDR2 SYDVKM.

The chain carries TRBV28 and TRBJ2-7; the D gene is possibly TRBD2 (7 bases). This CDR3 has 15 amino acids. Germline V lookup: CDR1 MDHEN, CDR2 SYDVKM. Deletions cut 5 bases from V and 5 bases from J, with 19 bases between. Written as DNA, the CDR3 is TGTGCCAGCAGTCCCCAGGGGCGGGAGCCCAACGAGCAGTACTTC. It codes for CASSPQGREPNEQYF.